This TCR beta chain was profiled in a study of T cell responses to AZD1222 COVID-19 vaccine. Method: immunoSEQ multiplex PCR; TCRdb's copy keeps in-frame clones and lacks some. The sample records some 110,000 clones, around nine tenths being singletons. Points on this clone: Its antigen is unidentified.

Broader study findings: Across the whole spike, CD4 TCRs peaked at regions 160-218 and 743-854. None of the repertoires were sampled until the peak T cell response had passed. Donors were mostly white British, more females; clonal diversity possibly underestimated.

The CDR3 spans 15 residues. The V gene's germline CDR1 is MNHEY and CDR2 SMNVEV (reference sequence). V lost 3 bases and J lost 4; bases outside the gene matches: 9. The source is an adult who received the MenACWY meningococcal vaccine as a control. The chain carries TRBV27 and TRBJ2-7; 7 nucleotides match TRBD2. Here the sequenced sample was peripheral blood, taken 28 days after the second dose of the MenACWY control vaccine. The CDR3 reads CASSFTGLGPYEQYF. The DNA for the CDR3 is TGTGCCAGCAGTTTCACCGGACTAGGCCCGTACGAGCAGTACTTC.